Listed below are T cell receptor beta chains from one sample, sequenced in a study of T cells in Graves' hyperthyroidism and ophthalmopathy. Each CDR3 protein gets one entry after TCRdb re-called the multiplex PCR reads with MiXCR. The table has around 440,000 distinct CDR3 sequences, roughly 14% seen once. The sequenced sample consisted of blood. The receptors derive from a young woman with Graves' hyperthyroidism. The CDR3 runs from the conserved cysteine through the conserved F or W. A D gene is named only where the DNA matches it firmly. Size is omitted from some rows. Given values are once, few, many or a class for expanded clones.

J gene,clone size,V gene,D gene,CDR3 protein,CDR3 DNA
TRBJ1-3,-,TRBV5-6,-,CASSFRRGGGNTICF,TGTGCCAGCAGCTTTAGGAGGGGAGGTGGAAACACCATATGTTTT
TRBJ2-2,many,TRBV2,TRBD2,CASSVGTSGWNTGELFF,TGTGCCAGCAGTGTGGGGACTAGCGGGTGGAACACCGGGGAGCTGTTTTTT
TRBJ1-2,-,TRBV2,-,CASSAVFDYGYTF,TGTGCCAGCAGTGCTGTATTCGACTATGGCTACACCTTC
TRBJ1-3,-,TRBV29-1,-,CSVVGTPRSGNTIYF,TGCAGCGTTGTGGGGACACCGCGCTCTGGAAACACCATATATTTT
TRBJ2-7,few,TRBV11-2,TRBD1,CASSLQQGVSYGQYF,TGTGCCAGCAGCTTACAACAGGGGGTTTCCTACGGGCAGTACTTC
TRBJ2-1,few,TRBV20-1,TRBD2,CSARDWGLAGGDMVYEQFF,TGCAGTGCTAGAGATTGGGGACTAGCGGGAGGGGATATGGTATATGAGCAGTTCTTC
TRBJ2-3,many,TRBV12-3/TRBV12-4,TRBD2,CASSIGTSGYTDTQYF,TGTGCCAGCAGTATCGGGACTAGCGGTTACACAGATACGCAGTATTTT
TRBJ2-7,many,TRBV6-1,TRBD2,CAGRLGRTSAYEQYF,TGTGCCGGCAGATTGGGGAGGACTAGTGCCTACGAGCAGTACTTC
TRBJ2-2,few,TRBV9,TRBD1,CASSARTGWAGELFF,TGTGCCAGCAGCGCCCGGACAGGGTGGGCCGGGGAGCTGTTTTTT
TRBJ2-1,many,TRBV11-3,-,CASHSGNEQFF,TGTGCCAGCCACTCTGGCAATGAGCAGTTCTTC
TRBJ2-5,many,TRBV5-5,-,CASSLTGSQETQYF,TGTGCCAGCAGCTTAACCGGGTCTCAAGAGACCCAGTACTTC
TRBJ2-1,many,TRBV2,-,CASSEKGRVEQFF,TGTGCCAGCAGTGAAAAGGGACGGGTTGAGCAGTTCTTC
TRBJ1-1,many,TRBV30,TRBD1,CAWAGGENTEAFF,TGTGCCTGGGCAGGGGGTGAGAACACTGAAGCTTTCTTT
TRBJ1-6,few,TRBV14,-,CASSQVSLGDRRAPRNSPLHF,TGTGCCAGCAGCCAAGTCTCCTTAGGTGACCGCCGAGCTCCAAGAAATTCACCCCTCCACTTT
TRBJ1-2,-,TRBV30,TRBD1,CAWSSPRTGYIGYTF,TGTGCCTGGAGTTCTCCTCGGACAGGGTATATAGGCTACACCTTC
TRBJ1-5,-,TRBV6-1,TRBD1,CAGSERVEDRVGQPQHF,TGTGCCGGCAGTGAAAGAGTAGAAGACAGGGTTGGGCAGCCCCAGCATTTT
TRBJ2-7,many,TRBV4-1,TRBD2,CASSQIASGILAYEQYF,TGCGCCAGCAGCCAAATCGCTAGCGGGATCTTGGCCTACGAGCAGTACTTC
TRBJ2-3,many,TRBV20-1,TRBD2,CSARDGLADGFSTDTQYF,TGCAGTGCTAGAGATGGACTAGCGGACGGTTTTAGCACAGATACGCAGTATTTT
TRBJ2-1,few,TRBV10-3,-,CAISEGGNEQFF,TGTGCCATCAGTGAGGGGGGCAATGAGCAGTTCTTC
TRBJ2-3,many,TRBV7-3,-,CASSFSGVGTDTQYF,TGTGCCAGCAGCTTTTCGGGGGTAGGCACAGATACGCAGTATTTT
TRBJ2-3,many,TRBV5-6,TRBD2,CASSSFGTSGGADTQYF,TGTGCCAGCAGCTCCTTCGGGACTAGCGGGGGAGCAGATACGCAGTATTTT
TRBJ2-3,many,TRBV15,-,CATSPRVFSTDTQYF,TGTGCCACCAGCCCCAGGGTTTTTAGCACAGATACGCAGTATTTT
TRBJ1-4,many,TRBV20-1,-,CSASGGGEKLFF,TGCAGTGCTAGCGGGGGGGGGGAAAAACTGTTTTTT
TRBJ2-7,many,TRBV6-1,-,CASSEEGGYYEQYF,TGTGCCAGCAGTGAAGAGGGGGGCTACTACGAGCAGTACTTC
TRBJ2-7,few,TRBV5-6,-,CASSLVFGGAAYEQYF,TGTGCCAGCAGCTTGGTCTTTGGAGGTGCCGCCTACGAGCAGTACTTC
TRBJ2-1,many,TRBV6-1,TRBD2,CASSERGTSLNEQFF,TGTGCCAGCAGTGAAAGGGGGACTAGTCTCAATGAGCAGTTCTTC
TRBJ1-5,many,TRBV9,-,CASSGDTGPQHF,TGTGCCAGCAGCGGCGATACCGGGCCCCAGCATTTT
TRBJ2-3,many,TRBV5-6,-,CASSLRQNTQYF,TGTGCCAGCAGCCTTAGACAGAATACGCAGTATTTT